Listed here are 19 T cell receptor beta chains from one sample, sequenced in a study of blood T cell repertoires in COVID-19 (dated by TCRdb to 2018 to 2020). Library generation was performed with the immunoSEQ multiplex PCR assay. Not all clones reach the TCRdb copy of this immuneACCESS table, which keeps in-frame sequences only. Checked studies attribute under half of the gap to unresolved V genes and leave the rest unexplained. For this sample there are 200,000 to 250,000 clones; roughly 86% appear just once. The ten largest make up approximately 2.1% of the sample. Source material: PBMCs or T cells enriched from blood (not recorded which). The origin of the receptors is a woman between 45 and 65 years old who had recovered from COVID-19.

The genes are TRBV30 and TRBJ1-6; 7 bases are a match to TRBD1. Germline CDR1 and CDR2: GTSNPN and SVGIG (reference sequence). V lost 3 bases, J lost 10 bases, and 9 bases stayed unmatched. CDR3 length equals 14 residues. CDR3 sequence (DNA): TGTGCCTGGAGCCGAAGACAGGGTGGATCACCCCTCCACTTT. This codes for CAWSRRQGGSPLHF.

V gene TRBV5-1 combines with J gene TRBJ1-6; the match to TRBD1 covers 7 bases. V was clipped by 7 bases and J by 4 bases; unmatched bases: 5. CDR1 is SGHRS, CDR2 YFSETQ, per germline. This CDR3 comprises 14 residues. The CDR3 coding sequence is TGCGCCAGCGGTCAGGGGGTGTATAATTCACCCCTCCACTTT. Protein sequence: CASGQGVYNSPLHF.

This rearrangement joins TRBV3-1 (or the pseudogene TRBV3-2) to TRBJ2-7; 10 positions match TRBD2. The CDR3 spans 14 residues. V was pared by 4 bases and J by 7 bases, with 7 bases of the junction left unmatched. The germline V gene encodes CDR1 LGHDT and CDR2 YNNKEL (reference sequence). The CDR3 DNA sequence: TGTGCCAGCAGCCCAGCGGGGGGGCGATGGGAGCAGTACTTC. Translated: CASSPAGGRWEQYF.

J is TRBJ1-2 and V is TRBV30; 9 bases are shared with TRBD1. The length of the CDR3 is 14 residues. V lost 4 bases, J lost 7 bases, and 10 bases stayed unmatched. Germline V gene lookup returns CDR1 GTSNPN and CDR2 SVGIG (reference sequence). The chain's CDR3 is CAWTTGGHLGGYTF. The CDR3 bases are TGTGCCTGGACGACAGGGGGACACTTAGGTGGCTACACCTTC.

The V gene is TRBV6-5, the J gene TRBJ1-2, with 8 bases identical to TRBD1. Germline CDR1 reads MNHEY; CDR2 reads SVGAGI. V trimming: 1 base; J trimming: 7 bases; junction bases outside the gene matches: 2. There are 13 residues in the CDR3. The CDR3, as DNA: TGTGCCAGCAGTTACTACAGGGGGATTGGCTACACCTTC. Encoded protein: CASSYYRGIGYTF.

The CDR3 nucleotides are TGCGCCAGCAGCCAAGAGTTCGCGGGTCCTTACAATGAGCAGTTCTTC. Translating it yields CASSQEFAGPYNEQFF. This sequence joins TRBV4-3 and TRBJ2-1; tentative D call: TRBD2 (5 bases). Germline V gene data show CDR1 as LGHNA and CDR2 as YSLEER. The CDR3 runs to 16 residues. Trimming took off 0 bases at V and 4 bases at J, with 13 bases between the two ends.

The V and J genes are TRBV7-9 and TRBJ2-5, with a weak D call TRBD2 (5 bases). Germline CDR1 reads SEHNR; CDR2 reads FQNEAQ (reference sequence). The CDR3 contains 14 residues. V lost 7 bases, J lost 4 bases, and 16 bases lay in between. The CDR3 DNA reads TGTGCCAGCACCCATCCGGGAACGCGAGAGACCCAGTACTTC. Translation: CASTHPGTRETQYF.

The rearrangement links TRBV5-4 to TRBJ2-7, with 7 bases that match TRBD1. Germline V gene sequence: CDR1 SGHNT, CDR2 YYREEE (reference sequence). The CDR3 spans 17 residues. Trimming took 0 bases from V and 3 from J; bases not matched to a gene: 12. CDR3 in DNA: TGTGCCAGCAGCTTGGACAGACAGGGAAGTATTAACTACGAGCAGTACTTC. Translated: CASSLDRQGSINYEQYF.

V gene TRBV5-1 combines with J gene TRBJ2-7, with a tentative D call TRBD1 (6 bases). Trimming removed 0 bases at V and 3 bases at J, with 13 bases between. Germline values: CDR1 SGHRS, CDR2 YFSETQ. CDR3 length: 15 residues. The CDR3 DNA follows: TGCGCCAGCAGCTTGGCAGGGGATACTTTCTACGAGCAGTACTTC. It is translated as CASSLAGDTFYEQYF. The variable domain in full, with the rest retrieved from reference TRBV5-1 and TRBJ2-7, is KAGVTQTPRYLIKTRGQQVTLSCSPISGHRSVSWYQQTPGQGLQFLFEYFSETQRNKGNFPGRFSGRQFSNSRSEMNVSTLELGDSALYLCASSLAGDTFYEQYFGPGTRLTVT.

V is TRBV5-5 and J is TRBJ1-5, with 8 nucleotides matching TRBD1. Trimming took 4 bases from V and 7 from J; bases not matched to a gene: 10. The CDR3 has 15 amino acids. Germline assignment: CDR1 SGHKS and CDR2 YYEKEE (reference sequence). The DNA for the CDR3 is TGTGCCAGCAGCGTTCAGGGGGCGGGACGCCAGCCCCAGCATTTT. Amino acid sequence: CASSVQGAGRQPQHF.

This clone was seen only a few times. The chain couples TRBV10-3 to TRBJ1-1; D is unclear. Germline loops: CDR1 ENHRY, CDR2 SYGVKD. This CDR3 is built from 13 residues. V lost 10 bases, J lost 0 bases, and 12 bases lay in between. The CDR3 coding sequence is TGTGCCACCTCGGAGAGCATGAACACTGAAGCTTTCTTT. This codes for CATSESMNTEAFF.

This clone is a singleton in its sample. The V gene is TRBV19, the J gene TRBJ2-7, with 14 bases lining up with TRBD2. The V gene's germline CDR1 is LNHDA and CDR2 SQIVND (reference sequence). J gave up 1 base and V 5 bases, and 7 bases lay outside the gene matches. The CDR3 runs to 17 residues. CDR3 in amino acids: CASSPGTSGSWSYEQYF. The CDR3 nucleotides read TGTGCCAGTAGTCCCGGGACTAGCGGGAGTTGGTCCTACGAGCAGTACTTC.

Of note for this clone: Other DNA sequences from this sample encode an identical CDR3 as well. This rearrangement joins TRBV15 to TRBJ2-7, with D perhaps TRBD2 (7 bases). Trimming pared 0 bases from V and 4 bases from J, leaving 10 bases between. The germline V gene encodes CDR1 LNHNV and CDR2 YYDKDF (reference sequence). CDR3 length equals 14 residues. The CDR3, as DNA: TGTGCCACCAGCAGAGAAGGGGGAGGGTACGAGCAGTACTTC. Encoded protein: CATSREGGGYEQYF.

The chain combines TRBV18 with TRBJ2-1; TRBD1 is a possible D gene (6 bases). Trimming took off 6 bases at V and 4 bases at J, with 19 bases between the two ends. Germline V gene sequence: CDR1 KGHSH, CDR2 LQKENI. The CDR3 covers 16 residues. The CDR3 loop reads CASSLGTTRPYNEQFF. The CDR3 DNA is TGTGCCAGCTCCCTAGGGACAACCCGTCCGTACAATGAGCAGTTCTTC.

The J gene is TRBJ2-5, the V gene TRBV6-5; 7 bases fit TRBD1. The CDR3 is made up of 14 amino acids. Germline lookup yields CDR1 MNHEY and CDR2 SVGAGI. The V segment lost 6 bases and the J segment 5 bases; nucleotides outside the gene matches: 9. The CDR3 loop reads CASRRTGAGETQYF. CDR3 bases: TGTGCCAGCAGGAGAACAGGGGCTGGGGAGACCCAGTACTTC.

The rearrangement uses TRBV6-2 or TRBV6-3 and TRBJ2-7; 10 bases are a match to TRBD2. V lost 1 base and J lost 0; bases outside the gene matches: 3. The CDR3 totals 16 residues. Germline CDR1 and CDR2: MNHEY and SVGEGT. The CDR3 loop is CASSYYRTSGSYEQYF. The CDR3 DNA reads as TGTGCCAGCAGTTACTACCGGACTAGCGGCTCCTACGAGCAGTACTTC.

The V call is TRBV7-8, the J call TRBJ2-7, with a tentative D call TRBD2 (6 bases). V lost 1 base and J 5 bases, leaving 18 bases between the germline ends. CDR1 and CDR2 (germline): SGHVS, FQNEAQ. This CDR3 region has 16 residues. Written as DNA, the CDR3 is TGTGCCAGCAGCTTAGTACGCCTTGGAGGGGCACACGAGCAGTACTTC. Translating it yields CASSLVRLGGAHEQYF.

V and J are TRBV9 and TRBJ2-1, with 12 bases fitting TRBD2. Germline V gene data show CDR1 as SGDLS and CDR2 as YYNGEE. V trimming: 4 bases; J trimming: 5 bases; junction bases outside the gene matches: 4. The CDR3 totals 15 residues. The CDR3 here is CASSFRLAGDNEQFF. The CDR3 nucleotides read TGTGCCAGCAGCTTCAGACTAGCGGGGGACAATGAGCAGTTCTTC.

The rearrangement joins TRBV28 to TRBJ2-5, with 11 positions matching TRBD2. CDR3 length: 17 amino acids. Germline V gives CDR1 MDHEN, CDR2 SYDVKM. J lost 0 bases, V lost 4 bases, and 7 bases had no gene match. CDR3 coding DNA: TGTGCCAGCAGTTCCAACGGACTAGCGGGTCACCAAGAGACCCAGTACTTC. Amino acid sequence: CASSSNGLAGHQETQYF.